The 17 T cell receptor beta chains below come from one sample, sequenced in a study of T cells after yellow fever vaccination. TCRdb re-analysed the 5' RACE reads in MiXCR, keeping a single row per CDR3 protein. The profile shows 400,000 or so distinct CDR3 sequences, 11% of them singletons. Material: PBMCs, obtained on the day of the first yellow fever vaccination. The receptors originated from a man aged 18 to 35 who received the YFV17D yellow fever vaccine.

This clonotype has only a few counts. Germline is not matched at one junction end, which may reflect a read error. The gene calls are TRBV15 and TRBJ2-1, with D hard to call. The V gene's germline CDR1 is LNHNV and CDR2 YYDKDF (reference sequence). This CDR3 has 15 amino acids. As DNA, the CDR3 is TGTGCCATCAGCAGTTGGGGAAGCTCCTACAATGAGCAGTTCTTC. As protein: CAISSWGSSYNEQFF.

The gene calls are TRBV5-1 and TRBJ2-7; D remains ambiguous. Germline CDR1 and CDR2: SGHRS and YFSETQ. The CDR3 loop spans 13 amino acids. V lost 5 bases to trimming and J lost 5 bases, with 14 bases between them. CDR3 bases: TGCGCCAGCAGAGCGACCCCGTCGCACGAGCAGTACGTC. It is translated as CASRATPSHEQYV.

About this clonotype: The junction shows a germline mismatch at one end, possibly a read error. The chain uses TRBV19 and TRBJ2-3, with 7 nucleotides matching TRBD2. The CDR3 is 14 amino acids. Germline V gene lookup returns CDR1 LNHDA and CDR2 SQIVND (reference sequence). CDR3 protein: CTSSIGTNTDTQYF. For the CDR3, the DNA is TGTACCAGTAGTATCGGGACTAACACAGATACGCAGTATTTT.

This clonotype was detected a few times. This chain joins TRBV29-1 and TRBJ2-7; 11 bases align to TRBD1. Germline loops: CDR1 SQVTM, CDR2 ANQGSEA. V was clipped by 6 bases and J by 4 bases; unmatched bases: 8. There are 14 residues in the CDR3. CDR3 sequence (DNA): TGCAGCGTCGCCGGACAGGGGGCAGGGTACGAGCAGTACTTC. Translating gives CSVAGQGAGYEQYF.

This clonotype has just a few counts. The chain is built from TRBV7-6 and TRBJ2-1, with D possibly being TRBD2 (5 bases). V was shortened by 1 base and J by 0 bases, with 25 bases between the two germline ends. There are 21 residues in the CDR3. The germline gives CDR1 SGHVS, CDR2 FNYEAQ. The CDR3 region has the DNA TGTGCCAGCAGCTTAGGGTACCGGGGAAGCCCGCAAACAAGCTCCTACAATGAGCAGTTCTTC. Residues: CASSLGYRGSPQTSSYNEQFF.

The rearrangement joins TRBV5-1 to TRBJ1-6; D is unresolved. Trimming left V 2 bases short and J 8 bases short, with 14 bases between. The CDR3 extends over 15 amino acids. Germline lookup yields CDR1 SGHRS and CDR2 YFSETQ. As DNA, the CDR3 is TGCGCCAGCAGCTTCACGAAGGGAGGCCATTCACCCCTCCACTTT. Its translation: CASSFTKGGHSPLHF.

In its sample, this clonotype was seen many times. The V gene is TRBV7-2, the J gene TRBJ2-1; D call uncertain. Trimming took 2 bases from V and 2 from J, leaving 13 bases between them. The CDR3 has 16 residues. The germline V gene has CDR1 SGHTA and CDR2 FQGNSA. The CDR3 DNA reads TGTGCCAGCAGCTTATATGGAGCGACAACCTACAATGAGCAGTTCTTC. Translating it yields CASSLYGATTYNEQFF.

This clonotype was seen more than once but under ten times. The V and J genes are TRBV7-9 and TRBJ1-5; unclear D gene. V was shortened by 3 bases and J by 4 bases, with 13 bases between the two germline ends. This CDR3 has 15 amino acids. Germline-derived CDR1 and CDR2 are SEHNR and FQNEAQ (reference sequence). The CDR3 sequence: CASSFAETPNQPQHF. The CDR3 DNA reads as TGTGCCAGCAGCTTCGCGGAGACACCGAATCAGCCCCAGCATTTT.

This clonotype has a handful of counts. The chain joins TRBV12-3 or TRBV12-4 to TRBJ1-2, with D unresolved. The CDR3 is 13 residues long. Between the trimmed V and J ends, which lost 0 bases and 5 bases, there was a span of 7 bases. The CDR3 DNA is TGTGCCAGCAGTTTAGCGCTTAATTATGGCTACACCTTC. Translation gives CASSLALNYGYTF.

The sample holds many counts of this clonotype. The chain is built from TRBV4-1 and TRBJ2-3; D ambiguous. V dropped 0 bases and J dropped 6 bases, with 13 bases sitting between them. The CDR3 consists of 15 residues. The germline CDR1 and CDR2 sequences are MGHRA and YSYEKL. The CDR3 nucleotides are TGCGCCAGCAGCCAAGAATGGAAAGGGATGGATACGCAGTATTTT. As protein: CASSQEWKGMDTQYF.

This clonotype was seen more than once but under ten times. The V gene is TRBV20-1, the J gene TRBJ2-3, with D possibly being TRBD2 (6 bases). Trimming removed 0 bases from V and 3 bases from J, with 10 bases in between. Per the germline V gene, CDR1 is DFQATT and CDR2 is SNEGSKA (reference sequence). This CDR3 spans 14 amino acids. In nucleotides, the CDR3 is TGCAGTGCTAGAGAGCGGGGCCTAACAGATACGCAGTATTTT. This codes for CSARERGLTDTQYF.

This clonotype has a handful of counts. The V gene is TRBV27, the J gene TRBJ1-4; D is ambiguous. Germline lookup yields CDR1 MNHEY and CDR2 SMNVEV (reference sequence). CDR3 length: 14 amino acids. Trimming removed 4 bases from V and 5 bases from J, with 11 bases in between. CDR3 sequence: CASSSLLQNEKLFF. For the CDR3, the DNA is TGTGCCAGCAGTTCACTTCTACAAAATGAAAAACTGTTTTTT.

The rearrangement joins TRBV7-2 to TRBJ1-4; 7 bases are a match to TRBD1. There are 15 residues in the CDR3. CDR1 is SGHTA, CDR2 FQGNSA, per germline. J was trimmed by 5 bases and V by 5 bases; bases with no gene match: 8. CDR3 region: CASSQGGGANEKLFF. For the CDR3, the DNA is TGTGCCAGCAGCCAGGGAGGGGGCGCGAATGAAAAACTGTTTTTT.

The sample holds many counts of this clonotype. This chain connects TRBV12-3 or TRBV12-4 to TRBJ2-7, with 7 nucleotides matching TRBD1. Trimming cost V 1 base and J 5 bases; bases outside gene matches: 8. This CDR3 is built from 15 residues. The DNA for the CDR3 is TGTGCCAGCAGTTTAGGACAGGGATTATCCCACGAGCAGTACTTC. Protein: CASSLGQGLSHEQYF.

This chain joins TRBV12-5 and TRBJ1-1; the match to TRBD1 covers 7 bases. CDR1 and CDR2 (germline): LGHNT, FRNRAP. Trimming removed 8 bases from V and 6 bases from J; junction bases left unmatched: 9. This CDR3 comprises 13 residues. The CDR3 DNA reads TGTGCTAGTTCGGCAGGGGACAGCCCTGAAGCTTTCTTT. Encoded protein: CASSAGDSPEAFF.

This clonotype was picked up a small number of times. The rearrangement joins TRBV6-1 to TRBJ2-3; no clear D. Germline lookup yields CDR1 MNHNS and CDR2 SASEGT. CDR3 length equals 16 residues. V was cut by 7 bases and J by 8 bases, with 25 bases left in between. For the CDR3, the DNA is TGTGCCAGCACAGAGACCCGACAAAGGTTTTCGAGTACGCAGTATTTT. Translating it yields CASTETRQRFSSTQYF.

This chain uses TRBV3-1 with TRBJ1-1, with D possibly matching TRBD1 (6 bases). The CDR3 is 13 residues long. Germline V gene lookup returns CDR1 LGHDT and CDR2 YNNKEL (reference sequence). The V end lost 3 bases, the J end lost 11 bases, and 16 bases lay between the germline ends. The CDR3 spells CASSQDTGTQAFF. The CDR3 DNA reads as TGTGCCAGCAGCCAGGATACAGGGACCCAGGCTTTCTTT.